A single sample is the source of the 17 T cell receptor beta chains below, sequenced in a study of T cell responses to AZD1222 COVID-19 vaccine. Repertoires were generated with immunoSEQ multiplex PCR, while TCRdb's copy carries only in-frame clones and drops some. The sample carries over 95,000 clones, around 88% recorded once. The source material was peripheral blood, sampled on day 0 of AZD1222 vaccination. The receptor source for this set is an adult in good health.

J is TRBJ1-5 and V is TRBV2, with D possibly matching TRBD1 (6 bases). Trimming shortened V by 6 bases and J by 4 bases, and 16 bases separated the two germline ends. This CDR3 comprises 15 residues. Looked up from germline, CDR1 is SNHLY and CDR2 is FYNNEI. DNA for the CDR3: TGTGCCAGCAGAGCCTTTGGACAGTTGAATCAGCCCCAGCATTTT. Its protein is CASRAFGQLNQPQHF. Complete variable domain (other parts from reference TRBV2 and TRBJ1-5): EPEVTQTPSHQVTQMGQEVILRCVPISNHLYFYWYRQILGQKVEFLVSFYNNEISEKSEIFDDQFSVERPDGSNFTLKIRSTKLEDSAMYFCASRAFGQLNQPQHFGDGTRLSIL.

V gene TRBV10-3 combines with J gene TRBJ2-2; D is perhaps TRBD2 (6 bases). V lost 11 bases to trimming and J lost 6 bases, with 25 bases between them. Germline values: CDR1 ENHRY, CDR2 SYGVKD. CDR3 length equals 16 residues. As DNA, the CDR3 is TGTGCCCAAAGTGGGTTTGGGGGGAGAAGGGCCGGGGAGCTGTTTTTT. It encodes CAQSGFGGRRAGELFF.

V is TRBV12-3 or TRBV12-4 and J is TRBJ1-5; tentatively, D is TRBD1 (6 bases). CDR3 length: 13 amino acids. V lost 6 bases and J 7 bases, leaving 13 bases between the germline ends. Here the CDR3 DNA reads TGTGCCAGCAGAGGGACATTTATGCAGCCCCAGCATTTT. Its translation is CASRGTFMQPQHF.

This clone came up once. The rearrangement joins TRBV18 to TRBJ2-3, with TRBD1 matching over 10 bases. Germline CDR1 is KGHSH and CDR2 is LQKENI. Trimming took 6 bases from V and 1 from J; bases not matched to a gene: 13. There are 18 residues in the CDR3. This chain's CDR3 is CASSGLIGTGVRTDTQYF. CDR3 in DNA: TGTGCCAGCTCCGGATTGATCGGGACAGGGGTGCGCACAGATACGCAGTATTTT. The whole variable domain, filled in from reference TRBV18 and TRBJ2-3, reads NAGVMQNPRHLVRRRGQEARLRCSPMKGHSHVYWYRQLPEEGLKFMVYLQKENIIDESGMPKERFSAEFPKEGPSILRIQQVVRGDSAAYFCASSGLIGTGVRTDTQYFGPGTRLTVL.

This rearrangement joins TRBV29-1 to TRBJ2-1; D unresolved. The CDR3 totals 13 residues. V lost 4 bases and J lost 0, with 7 bases in between. The germline gives CDR1 SQVTM, CDR2 ANQGSEA. CDR3 nucleotides: TGCAGCGTTGGAGGCGACTCCTACAATGAGCAGTTCTTC. Protein product: CSVGGDSYNEQFF.

V and J are TRBV28 and TRBJ1-1, with D maybe TRBD1 (5 bases). This CDR3 is built from 13 residues. With 7 bases removed from V and 4 bases from J, the gap between germline ends came to 13 bases. The V gene's germline CDR1 is MDHEN and CDR2 SYDVKM. The CDR3 is CASTQGFSTEAFF. The CDR3 DNA reads TGTGCCAGCACCCAGGGTTTTAGCACTGAAGCTTTCTTT.

This chain uses TRBV5-1 with TRBJ2-6; D is ambiguous. The CDR3 covers 19 residues. Trimming removed 1 base from V and 0 bases from J, with 17 bases in between. Germline lookup yields CDR1 SGHRS and CDR2 YFSETQ. The CDR3 is CASSLLGASSGSGANVLTF. The CDR3 region has the DNA TGCGCCAGCAGCTTGCTAGGTGCGTCCTCGGGCTCTGGGGCCAACGTCCTGACTTTC.

V gene TRBV7-8 combines with J gene TRBJ2-5, with D possibly matching TRBD1 (6 bases). The germline V gene has CDR1 SGHVS and CDR2 FQNEAQ. The CDR3 contains 14 residues. V was pared by 5 bases and J by 1 base, with 11 bases between. In DNA, the CDR3 is TGTGCCAGCAGCACCACAGGGACCCAAGAGACCCAGTACTTC. Translating gives CASSTTGTQETQYF.

The V and J genes are TRBV4-1 and TRBJ1-4, with D possibly TRBD1 on 5 matching bases. V was trimmed by 4 bases and J by 6 bases, leaving 9 bases between them. The CDR3 spans 13 residues. The germline gives CDR1 MGHRA, CDR2 YSYEKL. This CDR3 reads CASSPMGDEKLFF. The CDR3 coding sequence is TGCGCCAGCAGCCCTATGGGGGATGAAAAACTGTTTTTT.

The rearrangement joins TRBV13 to TRBJ2-7; 9 positions match TRBD1. This CDR3 is 13 amino acids long. Per germline, CDR1 PRHDT and CDR2 FYEKMQ (reference sequence). Trimming took 6 bases from V and 6 from J; bases not matched to a gene: 6. CDR3 in DNA: TGTGCCAGCAGGCTACAGGGGGCGGTCGAGCAGTACTTC. Protein: CASRLQGAVEQYF.

The V call is TRBV28, the J call TRBJ2-1; TRBD2 might be the D (6 bases). V lost 3 bases, J lost 6 bases, and 12 bases lay in between. Germline V gene lookup returns CDR1 MDHEN and CDR2 SYDVKM. CDR3 length: 14 residues. The CDR3 sequence: CASSLRRGGNEQFF. The CDR3 nucleotides are TGTGCCAGCAGTTTGCGGAGGGGAGGCAATGAGCAGTTCTTC. Together with reference TRBV28 and TRBJ2-1, the CDR3 gives the full variable domain: DVKVTQSSRYLVKRTGEKVFLECVQDMDHENMFWYRQDPGLGLRLIYFSYDVKMKEKGDIPEGYSVSREKKERFSLILESASTNQTSMYLCASSLRRGGNEQFFGPGTRLTVL.

J is TRBJ1-1 and V is TRBV18; TRBD1 matches 9 bases. Trimming at V came to 5 bases and at J to 6 bases, leaving 1 base not matched to a gene. The CDR3 contains 12 residues. Germline V gene lookup returns CDR1 KGHSH and CDR2 LQKENI. CDR3 coding DNA: TGTGCCAGCTCAACAGGGGGCCCTGAAGCTTTCTTT. Residues: CASSTGGPEAFF.

CDR3 in amino acids: CASSLVAQAPQHF. The CDR3 DNA reads as TGTGCCAGCAGCTTAGTGGCCCAAGCACCCCAGCATTTT. The J gene is TRBJ1-5, the V gene TRBV7-2; D not certain. Germline V gives CDR1 SGHTA, CDR2 FQGNSA. This CDR3 is built from 13 residues. V lost 1 base, J lost 10 bases, and 11 bases lay in between.

The chain joins TRBV30 to TRBJ2-2, with D perhaps given as TRBD1 or TRBD2 (6 bases each). In germline, CDR1 is GTSNPN, CDR2 SVGIG (reference sequence). The CDR3 has 14 amino acids. V was pared by 3 bases and J by 5 bases, with 13 bases between. The chain's CDR3 is CAWRVTGGTGELFF. CDR3 nucleotide sequence: TGTGCCTGGAGGGTGACAGGAGGGACCGGGGAGCTGTTTTTT.

This clone was recorded a few times. This sequence joins TRBV7-2 and TRBJ2-3, with 9 bases aligning to TRBD2. The J segment lost 4 bases and the V segment lost 7 bases, leaving 9 bases of the junction unmatched. From germline, CDR1 is SGHTA and CDR2 FQGNSA. The CDR3 consists of 15 residues. The CDR3 DNA sequence: TGTGCCAGCATCACTTTCGGCGGGAGGGCAGATACGCAGTATTTT. This codes for CASITFGGRADTQYF.

The chain uses TRBV19 and TRBJ2-5; 8 nucleotides agree with TRBD2. Looked up from germline, CDR1 is LNHDA and CDR2 is SQIVND (reference sequence). The ends lost 5 bases at V and 1 base at J; junction bases unmatched: 6. The CDR3 runs 15 residues. CDR3 in amino acids: CASSPHTSGQETQYF. CDR3 nucleotides: TGTGCCAGTAGTCCCCATACTAGCGGCCAAGAGACCCAGTACTTC.

This chain links TRBV5-4 with TRBJ1-1; the D is unclear. CDR3 length: 12 residues. V was pared by 7 bases and J by 1 base, with 8 bases between. Germline values: CDR1 SGHNT, CDR2 YYREEE (reference sequence). As DNA, the CDR3 is TGTGCCAGCGGGCGGAAGAACACTGAAGCTTTCTTT. Protein: CASGRKNTEAFF.